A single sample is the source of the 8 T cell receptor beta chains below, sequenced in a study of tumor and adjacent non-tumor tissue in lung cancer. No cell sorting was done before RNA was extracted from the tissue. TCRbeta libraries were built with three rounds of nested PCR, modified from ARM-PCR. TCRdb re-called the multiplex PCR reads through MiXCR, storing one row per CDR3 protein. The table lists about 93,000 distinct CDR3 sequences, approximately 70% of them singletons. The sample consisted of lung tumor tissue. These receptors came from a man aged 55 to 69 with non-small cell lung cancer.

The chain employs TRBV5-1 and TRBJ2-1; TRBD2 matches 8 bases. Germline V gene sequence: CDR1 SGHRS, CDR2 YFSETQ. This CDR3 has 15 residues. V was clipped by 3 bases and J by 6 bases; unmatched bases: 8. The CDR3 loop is CASSSLADSSNEQFF. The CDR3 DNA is TGCGCCAGCAGCTCACTAGCGGACTCTTCCAATGAGCAGTTCTTC.

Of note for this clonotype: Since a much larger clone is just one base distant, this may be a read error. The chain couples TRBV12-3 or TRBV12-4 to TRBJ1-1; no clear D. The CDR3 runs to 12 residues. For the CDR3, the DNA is TGTACCAGCAGTTTAAGAGGGTTCCGAGCTTTCTTT. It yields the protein CTSSLRGFRAFF.

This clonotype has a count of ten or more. In DNA, the CDR3 is TGTGCCAGCAGCCTAGCGGGGGGCCTCCCCGGGGAGCTGTTTTTT. This translates into CASSLAGGLPGELFF. J is TRBJ2-2 and V is TRBV12-3 or TRBV12-4, with TRBD2 matching 11 bases. The CDR3 sequence is 15 residues long. V dropped 6 bases and J dropped 6; count of bases not matched to a gene: 6.

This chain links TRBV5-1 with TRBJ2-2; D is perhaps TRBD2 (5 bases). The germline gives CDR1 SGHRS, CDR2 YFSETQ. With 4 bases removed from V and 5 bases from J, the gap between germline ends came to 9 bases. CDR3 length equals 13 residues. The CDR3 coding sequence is TGCGCCAGCAGCGGGAGCTTAACCGGGGAGCTGTTTTTT. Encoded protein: CASSGSLTGELFF.

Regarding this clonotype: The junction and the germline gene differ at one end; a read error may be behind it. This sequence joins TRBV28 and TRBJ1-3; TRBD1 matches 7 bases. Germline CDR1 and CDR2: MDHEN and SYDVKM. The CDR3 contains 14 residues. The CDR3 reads CAISPGGSGNTIYF. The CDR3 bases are TGTGCCATCAGTCCAGGGGGCTCTGGAAACACCATATATTTT.

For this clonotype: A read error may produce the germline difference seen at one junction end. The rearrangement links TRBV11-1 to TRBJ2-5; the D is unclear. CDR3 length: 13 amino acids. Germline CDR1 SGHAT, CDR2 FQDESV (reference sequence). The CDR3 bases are TGTGTCAGCAGCCCGGGTCAAGAAGAGACCCCGTACTTC. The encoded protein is CVSSPGQEETPYF.

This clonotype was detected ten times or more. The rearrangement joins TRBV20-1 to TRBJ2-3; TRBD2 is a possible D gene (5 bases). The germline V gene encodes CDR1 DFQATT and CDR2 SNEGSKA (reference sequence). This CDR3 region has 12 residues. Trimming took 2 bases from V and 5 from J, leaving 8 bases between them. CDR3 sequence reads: CSARREGDTQYF. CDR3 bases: TGCAGTGCTAGAAGAGAGGGAGATACGCAGTATTTT.

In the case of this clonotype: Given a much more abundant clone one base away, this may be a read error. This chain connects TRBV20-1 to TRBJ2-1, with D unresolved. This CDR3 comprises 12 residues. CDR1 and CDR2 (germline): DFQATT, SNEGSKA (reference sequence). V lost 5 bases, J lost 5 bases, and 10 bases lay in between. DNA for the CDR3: TGCAGTGCTCGTGGAAGGAACAATGAGCAGTTCTTC. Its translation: CSARGRNNEQFF.